This TCR beta chain derives from a study of T cell repertoires in cytomegalovirus infection. Study-level results: Ex vivo, HLA-C-restricted CMV-specific TCR beta clonotypes prevailed over the rest of the response.

With 5 bases removed from V and 5 bases from J, the gap between germline ends came to 18 bases. Germline V gene lookup returns CDR1 LNHNV and CDR2 YYDKDF (reference sequence). This CDR3 comprises 15 residues. TCRdb itself ran the reads through MiXCR, one entry per CDR3 protein. The sample carries more than 150,000 distinct CDR3 sequences, 20% to 25% recorded once. Concerning this clonotype itself: Its antigen is currently unknown.

Specimen: PBMCs. The TCR originated in a human donor in good health (CMV status not recorded). Some clones in this sample may be carry-over from other donors' samples. The chain carries TRBV15 and TRBJ1-2, with D maybe TRBD1 (6 bases). In DNA, the CDR3 is TGTGCCACCAGCCCACCCGGGGGGGCGAGTTATGGCTACACCTTC. It yields the protein CATSPPGGASYGYTF.